This record looks at one T cell receptor (beta chain) sequence and its context. The study made its TRB cDNA libraries by 5' RACE, adding UMI labels. After re-calling the 5' RACE reads, TCRdb lists one entry per CDR3 protein, DNA absent. This specimen shows about 82,000 distinct CDR3 sequences; the ten leading clones hold about 1.1%. The CDR3 runs to 12 residues. Germline CDR1 is LGHDT and CDR2 is YNNKEL (reference sequence). Investigators sorted each CD8+ T cell subset in triplicate, taking over 250,000 cells each time. This sample was taken from a study of CXCR3-negative and CXCR3-positive naive CD8 T cells. Study details: Total TRB output reached 130 million to 150 million reads, about 1.5 +/- 0.3 million per library.

The chain joins TRBV3-1 to TRBJ1-1. The TCR sequence derives from a human donor in good health. Some clones in this sample may be carry-over from other donors' samples. The source material was naive CXCR3- CD8+ T cells from blood. Subset given: CD45RO-CCR7+CD27+CD95- naive CD8+ T cells lacking CXCR3 (TNR3-). CDR3 sequence reads: CASSQDTGEAFF.